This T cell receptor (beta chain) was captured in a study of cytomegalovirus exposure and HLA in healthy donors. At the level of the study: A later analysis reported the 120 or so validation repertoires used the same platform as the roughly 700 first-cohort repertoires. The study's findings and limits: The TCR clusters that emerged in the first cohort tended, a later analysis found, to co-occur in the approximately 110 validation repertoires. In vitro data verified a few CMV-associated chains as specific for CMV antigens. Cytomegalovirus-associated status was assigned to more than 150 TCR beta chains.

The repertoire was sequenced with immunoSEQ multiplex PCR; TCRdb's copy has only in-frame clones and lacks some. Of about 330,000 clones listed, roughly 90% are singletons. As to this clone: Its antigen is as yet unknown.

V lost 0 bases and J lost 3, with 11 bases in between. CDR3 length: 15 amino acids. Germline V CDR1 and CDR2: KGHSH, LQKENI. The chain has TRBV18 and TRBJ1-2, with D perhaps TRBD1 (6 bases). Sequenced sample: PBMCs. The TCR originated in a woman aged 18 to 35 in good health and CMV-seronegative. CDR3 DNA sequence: TGTGCCAGCTCACCACCGTCAGGGGCTGACTATGGCTACACCTTC. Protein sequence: CASSPPSGADYGYTF. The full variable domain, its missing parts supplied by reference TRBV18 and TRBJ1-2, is NAGVMQNPRHLVRRRGQEARLRCSPMKGHSHVYWYRQLPEEGLKFMVYLQKENIIDESGMPKERFSAEFPKEGPSILRIQQVVRGDSAAYFCASSPPSGADYGYTFGSGTRLTVV.